This T cell receptor (beta chain) was identified during a study of blood T cell repertoires in COVID-19. In the study overall: Both acute and convalescent COVID-19 samples were obtained from the United States, Italy and Spain. Nucleic acid was either cDNA or gDNA, and it came from T cells, B-cell-depleted T cells, or PBMCs.

Source study methods: Scientists estimated how many nucleated cells there were by amplifying reference gene primers. The table came from immunoSEQ multiplex PCR; TCRdb's copy has only in-frame clones and leaves some out. The V and J calls and clone size come from that table; D and trimming were worked out from the DNA. The profile shows nearly 200,000 clones, 80% to 90% of them singletons. Sequencing input: peripheral blood. The TCR originated in a woman in her sixties or seventies with acute or convalescent COVID-19.

Written as DNA, the CDR3 is TGTGCCAGCAGGTTGACAGGGGATCGGACCGGGGAGCTGTTTTTT. This sequence encodes CASRLTGDRTGELFF. J is TRBJ2-2 and V is TRBV7-8; 8 bases map to TRBD1. The CDR3 has 15 amino acids. Germline lookup yields CDR1 SGHVS and CDR2 FQNEAQ. V lost 6 bases, J lost 5 bases, and 8 bases stayed unmatched.